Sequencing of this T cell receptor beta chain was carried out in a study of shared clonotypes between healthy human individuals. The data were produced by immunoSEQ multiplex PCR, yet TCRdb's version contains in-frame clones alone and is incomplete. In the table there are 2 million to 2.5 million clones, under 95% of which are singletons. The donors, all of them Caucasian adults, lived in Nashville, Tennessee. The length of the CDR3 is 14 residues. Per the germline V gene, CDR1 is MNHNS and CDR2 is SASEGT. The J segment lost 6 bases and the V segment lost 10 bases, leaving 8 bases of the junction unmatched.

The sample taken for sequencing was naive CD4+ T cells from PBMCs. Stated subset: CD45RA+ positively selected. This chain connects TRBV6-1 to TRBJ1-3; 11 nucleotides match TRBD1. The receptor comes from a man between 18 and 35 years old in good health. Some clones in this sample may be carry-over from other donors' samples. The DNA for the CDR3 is TGTGCCACCAGGAGGACAGGGGGCGAAAACACCATATATTTT. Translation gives CATRRTGGENTIYF.